This passage covers 20 T cell receptor beta chains from one sample sequenced in a study of shared clonotypes between healthy human individuals. Produced via immunoSEQ multiplex PCR; TCRdb's table is partial and in-frame only. The sample includes millions of clones, 90% to 95% seen only once; the top ten take 0.13%. Sequenced material: naive CD4+ T cells sorted from blood. Subset denoted: CD45RA+ positively selected. These receptors originate from a man younger than 35 in good health.

This sequence joins TRBV5-6 and TRBJ2-2, with D uncertain. The CDR3 totals 13 residues. Germline assignment: CDR1 SGHDT and CDR2 YYEEEE. V shed 1 base and J shed 5 bases, with 6 bases lying between them. This CDR3 is CASSLRVTGELFF. The CDR3 DNA reads TGTGCCAGCAGCTTGAGGGTTACCGGGGAGCTGTTTTTT.

V usage is TRBV6-5 and J usage is TRBJ1-3, with D unclear. Trimming cost V 1 base and J 4 bases, with 5 bases left between them. Germline CDR1 reads MNHEY; CDR2 reads SVGAGI. The CDR3 is 13 residues long. CDR3 loop: CASSYLGGNTIYF. The DNA for the CDR3 is TGTGCCAGCAGTTACTTGGGCGGAAACACCATATATTTT.

In its sample, this clone was seen once. This rearrangement joins TRBV27 to TRBJ1-2; D is unclear. V dropped 1 base and J dropped 6 bases, with 12 bases sitting between them. The germline CDR1 and CDR2 sequences are MNHEY and SMNVEV (reference sequence). CDR3 length: 14 amino acids. The DNA of the CDR3 is TGTGCCAGCAGTTTATTTCGCGGGGTTGATGGCTACACCTTC. Translating gives CASSLFRGVDGYTF.

The chain combines TRBV11-2 with TRBJ2-3, with 7 bases that match TRBD1. Germline values: CDR1 SGHAT, CDR2 FQNNGV. Losses at the gene ends were 5 bases for V and 3 bases for J; bases not matched to a gene: 11. The CDR3 has 16 amino acids. The CDR3 nucleotides are TGTGCCAGCAGCCCCCGTACGTACAGGGGTACAGATACGCAGTATTTT. It specifies CASSPRTYRGTDTQYF.

The rearrangement links TRBV11-2 to TRBJ2-3; no reliable D call. The CDR3 consists of 17 residues. Germline V gene sequence: CDR1 SGHAT, CDR2 FQNNGV. Trimming removed 6 bases from V and 1 base from J, with 20 bases in between. CDR3 nucleotide sequence: TGTGCCAGCAGGACTCCCGGGCGGAATTTAGGCACAGATACGCAGTATTTT. Translated: CASRTPGRNLGTDTQYF.

This sequence joins TRBV30 and TRBJ2-5, with D perhaps matching TRBD2 (6 bases). The V and J ends lost 4 bases and 4 bases respectively, with 13 bases between them. Germline CDR1 is GTSNPN and CDR2 is SVGIG (reference sequence). The CDR3 covers 13 residues. The CDR3 is CAWTRGFSETQYF. The DNA of the CDR3 is TGTGCCTGGACCCGGGGGTTCTCAGAGACCCAGTACTTC.

The chain links TRBV28 to TRBJ1-2; D gene ambiguous. V lost 2 bases to trimming and J lost 6 bases, with 7 bases between them. The CDR3 sequence is 12 residues long. Germline CDR1 reads MDHEN; CDR2 reads SYDVKM. The CDR3 protein is CASSLLKDGYTF. CDR3 bases: TGTGCCAGCAGTTTACTTAAGGATGGCTACACCTTC.

The chain employs TRBV19 and TRBJ2-7; no reliable D call. The germline gives CDR1 LNHDA, CDR2 SQIVND (reference sequence). The CDR3 runs 13 residues. V was clipped by 4 bases and J by 2 bases, with 9 bases between them. This chain's CDR3 is CASSTAVTYEQYF. The CDR3 DNA is TGTGCCAGTAGTACAGCCGTTACCTACGAGCAGTACTTC. The full variable domain, rest sourced from reference TRBV19 and TRBJ2-7, is DGGITQSPKYLFRKEGQNVTLSCEQNLNHDAMYWYRQDPGQGLRLIYYSQIVNDFQKGDIAEGYSVSREKKESFPLTVTSAQKNPTAFYLCASSTAVTYEQYFGPGTRLTVT.

This clone came up once. The identical CDR3 is also encoded by other nucleotide sequences in the sample. The chain employs TRBV5-1 and TRBJ2-5; TRBD1 matches 10 bases. CDR3 length: 14 residues. V lost 4 bases and J lost 2; bases outside the gene matches: 2. Germline V CDR1 and CDR2: SGHRS, YFSETQ. In DNA, the CDR3 is TGCGCCAGCAGCCGGACAGGGGGGCAAGAGACCCAGTACTTC. This translates into CASSRTGGQETQYF. Full variable domain (rest looked up from reference TRBV5-1 and TRBJ2-5): KAGVTQTPRYLIKTRGQQVTLSCSPISGHRSVSWYQQTPGQGLQFLFEYFSETQRNKGNFPGRFSGRQFSNSRSEMNVSTLELGDSALYLCASSRTGGQETQYFGPGTRLLVL.

Only one count was recorded for this clone. The rearrangement links TRBV4-1 to TRBJ2-4; 10 bases align to TRBD1. The CDR3 runs to 15 residues. V lost 1 base and J lost 6; bases outside the gene matches: 3. Germline values: CDR1 MGHRA, CDR2 YSYEKL. CDR3 sequence (DNA): TGCGCCAGCAGCCAAGGACAGGGGGCTGTAAACATTCAGTACTTC. As protein: CASSQGQGAVNIQYF.

The rearrangement uses TRBV19 and TRBJ1-6; D not resolved. Trimming stripped 3 bases from V and 5 bases from J, with 8 bases between. There are 14 residues in the CDR3. Looked up from germline, CDR1 is LNHDA and CDR2 is SQIVND (reference sequence). CDR3 DNA: TGTGCCAGTAGTATCCAAAACGATAATTCACCCCTCCACTTT. It translates to CASSIQNDNSPLHF.

The rearrangement uses TRBV11-3 and TRBJ2-3, with 7 bases that match TRBD2. The V and J ends lost 5 bases and 6 bases, in that order; junction bases with no gene match: 17. Germline-derived CDR1 and CDR2 are SGHNT and YENEEA. The CDR3 contains 17 residues. The CDR3 protein is CASSPRSTQRGEDTQYF. In nucleotides, the CDR3 is TGTGCCAGCAGCCCCCGGTCGACGCAGCGGGGAGAGGATACGCAGTATTTT.

The chain employs TRBV4-1 and TRBJ2-2; no reliable D call. Germline-derived CDR1 and CDR2 are MGHRA and YSYEKL. The CDR3 covers 15 residues. V was clipped by 1 base and J by 5 bases, with 11 bases between them. CDR3 in amino acids: CASSQGRAATGELFF. The CDR3 nucleotides read TGCGCCAGCAGCCAAGGCCGGGCCGCAACCGGGGAGCTGTTTTTT.

The chain is built from TRBV6-5 and TRBJ2-7; D is unresolved. Germline CDR1 MNHEY, CDR2 SVGAGI. Trimming stripped 6 bases from V and 0 bases from J, with 9 bases between. The CDR3 extends over 13 amino acids. The CDR3 spells CASRSLSSYEQYF. The CDR3 nucleotides read TGTGCCAGCAGGTCACTTTCCTCCTACGAGCAGTACTTC.

This clone was detected only a few times. This chain uses TRBV2 with TRBJ1-5; possibly TRBD1 for D (5 bases). There are 14 residues in the CDR3. V was cut by 7 bases and J by 3 bases, with 13 bases left in between. Germline V gene sequence: CDR1 SNHLY, CDR2 FYNNEI. The CDR3 DNA reads TGTGCCAGCAATCAGGGTTTTGTCAATCAGCCCCAGCATTTT. Protein sequence: CASNQGFVNQPQHF.

V is TRBV19 and J is TRBJ1-1, with D unresolved. The ends were cut back, 8 bases at V and 1 base at J, with 8 bases in the middle. Germline V CDR1 and CDR2: LNHDA, SQIVND (reference sequence). There are 12 residues in the CDR3. The CDR3 DNA reads TGTGCCAGTCGAAAAGGGAACACTGAAGCTTTCTTT. Translated: CASRKGNTEAFF.

CDR3 in amino acids: CASSSTSGQETQYF. In DNA, the CDR3 is TGCGCCAGCAGCTCGACTAGCGGACAAGAGACCCAGTACTTC. The chain links TRBV5-1 to TRBJ2-5; 9 bases match TRBD2. J gave up 2 bases and V 3 bases, and 2 bases lay outside the gene matches. From germline, CDR1 is SGHRS and CDR2 YFSETQ. The CDR3 extends over 14 amino acids.

V gene TRBV5-6 combines with J gene TRBJ2-7; 9 bases line up with TRBD1. Trimming took 0 bases from V and 5 from J; bases not matched to a gene: 3. CDR1 is SGHDT and CDR2 is YYEEEE in the germline V gene. This CDR3 is 14 amino acids long. The CDR3: CASSLGQGGDEQYF. For the CDR3, the DNA is TGTGCCAGCAGCTTGGGACAGGGGGGTGACGAGCAGTACTTC.

V and J are TRBV6-4 and TRBJ2-7, with TRBD1 identical over 10 bases. V lost 5 bases, J lost 5 bases, and 9 bases stayed unmatched. In germline, CDR1 is MRHNA, CDR2 SNTAGT. This CDR3 is 15 amino acids long. CDR3 nucleotides: TGTGCCAGCAGTCTGAAGGACAGGGGGAGAAACGAGCAGTACTTC. It encodes CASSLKDRGRNEQYF.

The gene calls are TRBV6-1 and TRBJ1-1; possible D gene TRBD1, 6 bases. The germline V gene encodes CDR1 MNHNS and CDR2 SASEGT. There are 14 residues in the CDR3. Trimming shortened V by 5 bases and J by 1 base, and 11 bases separated the two germline ends. The CDR3 is CASSLSTGNTEAFF. The CDR3 nucleotides are TGTGCCAGCAGTCTCTCGACAGGGAACACTGAAGCTTTCTTT.